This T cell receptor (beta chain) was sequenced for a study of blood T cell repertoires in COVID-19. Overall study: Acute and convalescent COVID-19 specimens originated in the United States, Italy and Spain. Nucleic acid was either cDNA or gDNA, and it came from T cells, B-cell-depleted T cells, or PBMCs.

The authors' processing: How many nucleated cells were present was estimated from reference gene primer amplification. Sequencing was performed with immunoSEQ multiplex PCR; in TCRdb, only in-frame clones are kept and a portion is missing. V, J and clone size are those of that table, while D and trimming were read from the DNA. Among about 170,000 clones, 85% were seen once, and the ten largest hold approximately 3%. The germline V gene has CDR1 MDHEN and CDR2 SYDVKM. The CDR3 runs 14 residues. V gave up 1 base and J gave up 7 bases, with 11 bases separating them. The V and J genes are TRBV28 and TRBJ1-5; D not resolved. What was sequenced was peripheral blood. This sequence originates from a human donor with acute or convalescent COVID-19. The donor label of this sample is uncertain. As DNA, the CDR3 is TGTGCCAGCAGTTTATCCTCGGTGAGACAGCCCCAGCATTTT. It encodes CASSLSSVRQPQHF.